This T cell receptor beta chain stems from a study of CD8+ T cells in alopecia areata. Study-wide results and limits: Expanded CD8+ clones among the top 100, as well as scalp clonality, were significantly decreased by tofacitinib. Relative to normal scalp, lesional scalp, especially alopecia totalis/universalis, showed higher clonality.

Treatment reported: oral pan-JAK inhibitor, 5-10 mg twice daily. PBMCs were stained for CD3, CD4 and CD8, and CD4+ and CD8+ T cells were sorted. Sequencing used cDNA as its template, made by extracting RNA and reverse transcribing it. Some clones are missing from TCRdb's copy, which holds only in-frame ones; the method was immunoSEQ multiplex PCR. Of about 170,000 clones listed, roughly 60% are singletons. Concerning this clone: What it binds is not known.

Sequencing used CD4+ T cells sorted from blood, obtained at approximately week 60, from a patient treated with tofacitinib. The receptor was derived from a human donor with alopecia areata.

CDR3 sequence: CASSGALGADKTQYF. CDR3 nucleotide sequence: TGCGCCAGCAGCGGCGCCTTGGGAGCAGACAAGACCCAGTACTTC. This rearrangement joins TRBV5-1 to TRBJ2-5, with D perhaps TRBD2 (5 bases). This CDR3 spans 15 amino acids. V was shortened by 4 bases and J by 6 bases, with 19 bases between the two germline ends. Germline-derived CDR1 and CDR2 are SGHRS and YFSETQ.